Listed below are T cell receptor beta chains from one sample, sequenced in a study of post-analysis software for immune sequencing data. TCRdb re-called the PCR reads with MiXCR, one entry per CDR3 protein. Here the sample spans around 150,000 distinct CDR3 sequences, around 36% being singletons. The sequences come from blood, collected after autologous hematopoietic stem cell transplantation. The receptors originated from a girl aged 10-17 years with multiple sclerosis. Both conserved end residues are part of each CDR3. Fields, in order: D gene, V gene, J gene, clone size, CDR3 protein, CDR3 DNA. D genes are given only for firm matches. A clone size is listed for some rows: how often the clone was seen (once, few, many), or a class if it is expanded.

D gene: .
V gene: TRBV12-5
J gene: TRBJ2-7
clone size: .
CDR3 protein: CASGPGTRPYEQYF
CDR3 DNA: TGTGCTAGTGGTCCCGGGACACGACCCTACGAGCAGTACTTC

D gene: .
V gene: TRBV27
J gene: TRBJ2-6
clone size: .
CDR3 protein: CASTQGREPSSGANVLTF
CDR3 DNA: TGTGCCAGCACCCAGGGTAGGGAACCGAGCTCTGGGGCCAACGTCCTGACTTTC

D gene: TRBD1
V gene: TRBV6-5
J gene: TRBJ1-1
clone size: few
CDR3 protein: CASSVQGAGAFF
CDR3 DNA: TGTGCCAGCAGTGTACAGGGGGCGGGAGCTTTCTTT

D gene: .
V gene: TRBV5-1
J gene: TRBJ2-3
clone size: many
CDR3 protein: CASSTGTEQDTQYF
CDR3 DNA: TGCGCCAGCAGCACCGGGACGGAGCAAGATACGCAGTATTTT

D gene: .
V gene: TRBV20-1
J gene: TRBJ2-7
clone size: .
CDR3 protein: CSARSYEQYF
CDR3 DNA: TGCAGTGCTCGATCCTACGAGCAGTACTTC

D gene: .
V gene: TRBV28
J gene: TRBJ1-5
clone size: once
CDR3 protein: CASSFGQPQHF
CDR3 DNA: TGTGCCAGCAGTTTTGGTCAGCCCCAGCATTTT

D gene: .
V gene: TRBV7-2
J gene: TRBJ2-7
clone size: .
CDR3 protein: CASSWDSYEQYF
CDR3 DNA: TGTGCCAGCAGCTGGGACTCCTACGAGCAGTACTTC

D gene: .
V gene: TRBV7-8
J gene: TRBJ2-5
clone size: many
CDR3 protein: CASSLSGPQETQYF
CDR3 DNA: TGTGCCAGCAGCTTATCGGGTCCCCAAGAGACCCAGTACTTC

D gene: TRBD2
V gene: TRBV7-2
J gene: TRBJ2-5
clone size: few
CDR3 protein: CASSPVGSGARRTQYF
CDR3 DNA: TGTGCCAGCAGCCCGGTTGGTAGCGGGGCTCGTAGGACCCAGTACTTC

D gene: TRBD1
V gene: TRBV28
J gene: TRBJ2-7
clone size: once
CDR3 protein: CASSFSSDRATYEQYF
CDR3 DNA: TGTGCCAGCAGTTTTTCGTCGGACAGGGCCACCTACGAGCAGTACTTC

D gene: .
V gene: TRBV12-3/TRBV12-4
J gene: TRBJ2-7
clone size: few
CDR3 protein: CASSPAMGHEQYF
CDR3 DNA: TGTGCCAGCAGTCCCGCCATGGGCCACGAGCAGTACTTC